The 21 T cell receptor beta chains presented below share a single source sample, sequenced in a study of cytomegalovirus exposure and HLA in healthy donors. PCR was performed using 60 Vbeta and 13 Jbeta primers. Repertoires were generated with immunoSEQ multiplex PCR, while TCRdb's copy carries only in-frame clones and drops some. The table includes fewer than 200,000 clones, 75% to 85% detected once. The sequencing input was PBMCs. Receptors originate from a woman between 18 and 30 years old in good health and CMV-seropositive.

Regarding this clone: One end of the junction is discordant with germline, which a read error may explain. The sample carries other DNA sequences with the same CDR3. The rearrangement uses TRBV15 and TRBJ1-6; 8 nucleotides align to TRBD1. This CDR3 comprises 18 residues. Germline CDR1 and CDR2: LNHNV and YYDKDF (reference sequence). This chain's CDR3 is CATSRDGQGATYNSPLHF. The CDR3 DNA sequence: TGTGCCACCAGCAGAGATGGCCAGGGGGCCACCTATAATTCGCCCCTCCACTTT.

This clone occurred a few times. J is TRBJ2-5 and V is TRBV6-5; 10 nucleotides align to TRBD2. CDR3 length equals 16 residues. CDR1 is MNHEY, CDR2 SVGAGI, per germline. Unmatched junction bases numbered 6, after V lost 0 bases and J lost 5 bases. CDR3 sequence reads: CASSYSSGGALETQYF. The CDR3 DNA sequence: TGTGCCAGCAGTTACTCGAGCGGGGGGGCCCTGGAGACCCAGTACTTC.

The chain has TRBV5-4 and TRBJ2-7; 9 bases line up with TRBD2. The CDR3 has 14 residues. Germline assignment: CDR1 SGHNT and CDR2 YYREEE (reference sequence). V dropped 4 bases and J dropped 9; count of bases not matched to a gene: 11. In DNA form, the CDR3 reads TGTGCCAGCAGCAAGCCGGGATTAGCGGGGGCGCAGTACTTC. Translated: CASSKPGLAGAQYF.

J is TRBJ2-6 and V is TRBV11-2, with 9 nucleotides matching TRBD1. This CDR3 has 17 amino acids. Germline V gene sequence: CDR1 SGHAT, CDR2 FQNNGV. Losses at the gene ends were 5 bases for V and 8 bases for J; bases not matched to a gene: 13. This chain's CDR3 is CASSLVGGQGRTNVLTF. The CDR3, as DNA: TGTGCCAGCAGCCTCGTGGGTGGACAGGGGCGGACCAACGTCCTGACTTTC.

The chain has TRBV6-6 and TRBJ1-5, with TRBD1 matching over 7 bases. Germline loops: CDR1 MNHNY, CDR2 SVGAGI (reference sequence). The CDR3 has 13 residues. V dropped 6 bases and J dropped 3; count of bases not matched to a gene: 2. This CDR3 reads CASRGQLNQPQHF. The DNA of the CDR3 is TGTGCCAGCAGGGGACAGCTCAATCAGCCCCAGCATTTT.

The chain has TRBV30 and TRBJ1-2; 8 bases line up with TRBD1. From germline, CDR1 is GTSNPN and CDR2 SVGIG (reference sequence). The CDR3 has 12 amino acids. Losses at the gene ends were 5 bases for V and 3 bases for J; bases not matched to a gene: 2. The CDR3, as DNA: TGTGCCTGGGACAGGGGACACTATGGCTACACCTTC. This translates into CAWDRGHYGYTF.

The chain has TRBV5-1 and TRBJ2-7; 10 nucleotides align to TRBD1. The CDR3 has 14 residues. Per the germline V gene, CDR1 is SGHRS and CDR2 is YFSETQ. Unmatched junction bases numbered 6, after V lost 6 bases and J lost 3 bases. CDR3 sequence reads: CASKVGDRGYEQYF. As DNA, the CDR3 is TGCGCCAGCAAGGTAGGGGACAGGGGCTACGAGCAGTACTTC.

The chain joins TRBV10-1 to TRBJ2-2; 11 nucleotides agree with TRBD2. Trimming cost V 8 bases and J 1 base; bases outside gene matches: 12. Per the germline V gene, CDR1 is WNHNN and CDR2 is SYGVQD (reference sequence). The CDR3 totals 18 residues. The CDR3 spells CASARASGGPGNTGELFF. As DNA, the CDR3 is TGCGCCAGCGCCCGGGCTAGCGGGGGGCCCGGGAACACCGGGGAGCTGTTTTTT.

This clone was recorded a few times. The chain combines TRBV7-9 with TRBJ2-1, with 8 nucleotides matching TRBD2. The germline V gene has CDR1 SEHNR and CDR2 FQNEAQ (reference sequence). J was trimmed by 4 bases and V by 1 base; bases with no gene match: 6. This CDR3 region has 16 residues. In nucleotides, the CDR3 is TGTGCCAGCAGCTTAGACGGACTAGCTTCTTACAATGAGCAGTTCTTC. Protein: CASSLDGLASYNEQFF.

CDR3 bases: TGCAGCGTTGTGTGGCAGAACACTGAAGCTTTCTTT. The encoded protein is CSVVWQNTEAFF. The rearrangement joins TRBV29-1 to TRBJ1-1; the D is unclear. The germline V gene encodes CDR1 SQVTM and CDR2 ANQGSEA. V was trimmed by 4 bases and J by 1 base, leaving 7 bases between them. The CDR3 runs 12 residues.

The chain combines TRBV7-8 with TRBJ1-5; D call uncertain. The CDR3 extends over 14 amino acids. Germline V gene lookup returns CDR1 SGHVS and CDR2 FQNEAQ. Trimming stripped 7 bases from V and 7 bases from J, with 17 bases between. CDR3 loop: CASTEESVRQPQHF. For the CDR3, the DNA is TGTGCCAGCACCGAAGAGTCCGTCCGGCAGCCCCAGCATTTT.

The chain combines TRBV6-1 with TRBJ1-4; D not certain. The CDR3 length is 14 residues. Trimming pared 6 bases from V and 2 bases from J, leaving 10 bases between. The V gene's germline CDR1 is MNHNS and CDR2 SASEGT. The CDR3 loop is CASSPQATNEKLFF. CDR3 bases: TGTGCCAGCAGCCCCCAGGCGACTAATGAAAAACTGTTTTTT.

This sequence joins TRBV7-9 and TRBJ1-1; 8 nucleotides match TRBD1. This CDR3 has 17 amino acids. Germline V gene data show CDR1 as SEHNR and CDR2 as FQNEAQ (reference sequence). With V trimmed by 2 bases and J by 8 bases, 16 bases remained unmatched. CDR3 bases: TGTGCCAGCAGCTTAAGGGTGGGGCCAGGGGGCCGAAGGGAAGCTTTCTTT. Amino acid sequence: CASSLRVGPGGRREAFF.

V is TRBV7-2 and J is TRBJ2-3; tentative D call: TRBD2 (6 bases). The CDR3 is made up of 13 amino acids. V dropped 5 bases and J dropped 6 bases, with 12 bases sitting between them. CDR1 is SGHTA and CDR2 is FQGNSA in the germline V gene. The CDR3 region is CASSRPGGDTQYF. Written as DNA, the CDR3 is TGTGCCAGCAGCCGTCCTGGGGGGGATACGCAGTATTTT.

The chain employs TRBV7-9 and TRBJ2-3; TRBD1 agrees at 10 bases. This CDR3 has 17 amino acids. The V gene end was trimmed by 1 base and the J gene end by 0 bases; junction bases not matched to a gene: 4. Germline CDR1 and CDR2: SEHNR and FQNEAQ (reference sequence). The DNA of the CDR3 is TGTGCCAGCAGCTTAGGGACAGGGGGATTGAGCACAGATACGCAGTATTTT. Translating it yields CASSLGTGGLSTDTQYF.

V usage is TRBV28 and J usage is TRBJ2-1; TRBD2 matches at 9 bases. CDR3 length: 17 amino acids. J gave up 0 bases and V 3 bases, and 6 bases lay outside the gene matches. The germline gives CDR1 MDHEN, CDR2 SYDVKM. CDR3 in amino acids: CASSFTASGVSYNEQFF. The CDR3 DNA is TGTGCCAGCAGTTTTACCGCTAGCGGGGTCTCCTACAATGAGCAGTTCTTC.

The CDR3 nucleotides are TGCGCGTCGTCACCGAACTACAACTCTGGGGCCAACGTCCTGACTTTC. Amino acids: CASSPNYNSGANVLTF. The chain joins TRBV5-1 to TRBJ2-6; D remains ambiguous. The CDR3 loop spans 16 amino acids. The germline gives CDR1 SGHRS, CDR2 YFSETQ.

This clone is a singleton in its sample. This sequence joins TRBV9 and TRBJ2-7; possibly TRBD2 for D (6 bases). Looked up from germline, CDR1 is SGDLS and CDR2 is YYNGEE. The CDR3 sequence is 15 residues long. V was clipped by 0 bases and J by 6 bases, with 16 bases between them. As DNA, the CDR3 is TGTGCCAGCAGCGTAGGATGGAGGGTACAAACCGAGCAGTACTTC. Protein: CASSVGWRVQTEQYF.

The chain links TRBV19 to TRBJ1-1; TRBD1 might be the D (5 bases). The V gene's germline CDR1 is LNHDA and CDR2 SQIVND (reference sequence). Trimming cost V 3 bases and J 5 bases, with 13 bases left between them. This CDR3 comprises 14 residues. The CDR3 loop is CASSMGGGVTEAFF. The CDR3 DNA reads as TGTGCCAGTAGTATGGGGGGGGGAGTAACTGAAGCTTTCTTT.

The V and J genes are TRBV4-2 and TRBJ2-7; D might be TRBD1 (5 bases). Trimming took 4 bases from V and 5 from J, leaving 9 bases between them. There are 12 residues in the CDR3. Germline V lookup: CDR1 LGHNA, CDR2 YNFKEQ. The CDR3 DNA is TGTGCCAGCAGCCCAGTAGGGGACGAGCAGTACTTC. Amino acids: CASSPVGDEQYF.

This chain connects TRBV19 to TRBJ2-5; 12 bases are a match to TRBD1. Germline V gene lookup returns CDR1 LNHDA and CDR2 SQIVND (reference sequence). V shed 0 bases, J shed 6 bases, and the junction held 2 bases outside the gene matches. CDR3 length equals 15 residues. CDR3 sequence: CASSIDGDRGQTQYF. In DNA form, the CDR3 reads TGTGCCAGTAGTATAGATGGGGACAGGGGGCAGACCCAGTACTTC.